This TCR beta chain was recovered during a study of T cells expressing NK-cell markers. Across the whole study: Beta-chain profiling covered CD3+CD56+NKG2C+, CD3+CD56+NKG2C- and CD3+CD56-NKG2C+ sorted subsets. Seven HCMV-seropositive donors and one seronegative donor made up the eight sequenced donors. Study-wide results and limits: The CD3+CD56-NKG2C+ fraction was also led by these clonotypes in a few donors.

A remark on this clonotype: Its target is not known.

TCRdb re-called the 5' RACE reads and catalogs CDR3 proteins one per entry, DNA excluded. This repertoire comprises 300,000 to 450,000 distinct CDR3 sequences; its ten largest clones make up 5.2%. This CDR3 comprises 14 residues. The germline V gene has CDR1 SGHRS and CDR2 YFSETQ. This receptor was obtained from a man aged 18-69 years in good health. The V call is TRBV5-1, the J call TRBJ2-1; TCRdb proposes TRBD2, but this gene call is untestable without DNA. Sequencing used blood T cells: a sorted CD56 or NKG2C T cell subset, CD4+ or CD8+ T cells, or bulk PBMC T cells (not recorded which). CDR3 sequence: CASSFLAGNNEQFF.